These 18 T cell receptor beta chains share one sample of origin, sequenced in a study of T cells in localized non-small cell lung cancer. Data came from immunoSEQ multiplex PCR; TCRdb stores just in-frame clones and leaves some out. The sample records 15,000 to 20,000 clones, about 89% being singletons. The specimen was peripheral blood, collected before any cancer treatment. The receptors originated from a male donor older than 55 with stage II squamous cell lung carcinoma.

The chain uses TRBV15 and TRBJ1-5; 7 nucleotides agree with TRBD1. Trimming took 5 bases from V and 0 from J; bases not matched to a gene: 10. In germline, CDR1 is LNHNV, CDR2 YYDKDF (reference sequence). The CDR3 consists of 17 residues. CDR3 protein: CATSGRQGLYSNQPQHF. Written as DNA, the CDR3 is TGTGCCACCAGCGGTAGACAGGGCCTATATAGCAATCAGCCCCAGCATTTT.

By share, this clone ranks as medium-sized (0.01 to 0.1%). The chain joins TRBV15 to TRBJ1-2, with unresolved D. Germline V gene lookup returns CDR1 LNHNV and CDR2 YYDKDF (reference sequence). The V and J ends lost 5 bases and 3 bases respectively, with 10 bases between them. The CDR3 has 13 amino acids. The CDR3 bases are TGTGCCACCAGCGACCAAAACTACTATGGCTACACCTTC. Translation: CATSDQNYYGYTF.

This sequence joins TRBV19 and TRBJ2-7; 9 bases align to TRBD1. Trimming at V came to 4 bases and at J to 2 bases, leaving 9 bases not matched to a gene. This CDR3 has 16 residues. Germline loops: CDR1 LNHDA, CDR2 SQIVND (reference sequence). CDR3 residues: CASSTGQGVATYEQYF. In DNA form, the CDR3 reads TGTGCCAGTAGTACGGGACAGGGCGTAGCAACCTACGAGCAGTACTTC.

V usage is TRBV7-9 and J usage is TRBJ2-1; TRBD2 agrees at 7 bases. The CDR3 covers 16 residues. Losses at the gene ends were 2 bases for V and 2 bases for J; bases not matched to a gene: 6. The germline CDR1 and CDR2 sequences are SEHNR and FQNEAQ (reference sequence). CDR3 in DNA: TGTGCCAGCAGCTTAACCCTCGGGGGGACCTACAATGAGCAGTTCTTC. Amino acids: CASSLTLGGTYNEQFF.

This chain joins TRBV5-4 and TRBJ2-7; 11 nucleotides align to TRBD2. This CDR3 is built from 16 residues. V was pared by 4 bases and J by 3 bases, with 9 bases of the junction left unmatched. Germline CDR1 is SGHNT and CDR2 is YYREEE (reference sequence). In nucleotides, the CDR3 is TGTGCCAGCAGCATGGGGACTAGCGGACATAACTACGAGCAGTACTTC. Protein sequence: CASSMGTSGHNYEQYF.

The V gene is TRBV28, the J gene TRBJ2-7; no clear D gene. Germline V gene data show CDR1 as MDHEN and CDR2 as SYDVKM. Trimming shortened V by 6 bases and J by 2 bases, and 20 bases separated the two germline ends. The length of the CDR3 is 16 residues. CDR3 sequence reads: CASRQYSGSYPYEQYF. DNA for the CDR3: TGTGCCAGCAGACAATACTCAGGTTCCTACCCCTACGAGCAGTACTTC.

CDR3 loop: CASSDPPSGNTIYF. The CDR3 region has the DNA TGTGCCAGCTCTGATCCTCCTTCTGGAAACACCATATATTTT. The V and J genes are TRBV25-1 and TRBJ1-3; D gene uncertain. CDR1 and CDR2 (germline): MGHDK, SYGVNS. This CDR3 region has 14 residues. The ends were cut back, 8 bases at V and 1 base at J, with 12 bases in the middle.

The chain employs TRBV25-1 and TRBJ1-2, with TRBD1 as a possible D gene (5 bases). Trimming left V 2 bases short and J 6 bases short, with 10 bases between. The CDR3 length is 13 residues. Germline CDR1 MGHDK, CDR2 SYGVNS. The CDR3 is CASSEPGYNGYTF. The CDR3 DNA reads TGTGCCAGCAGTGAACCAGGGTACAATGGCTACACCTTC.

The chain links TRBV27 to TRBJ1-5; D perhaps matches TRBD1 (6 bases). CDR3 length equals 16 residues. V dropped 5 bases and J dropped 0 bases, with 14 bases sitting between them. Germline CDR1 MNHEY, CDR2 SMNVEV (reference sequence). CDR3 nucleotides: TGTGCCAGCAGTCCACGGGGGGGCTATAGCAATCAGCCCCAGCATTTT. Protein sequence: CASSPRGGYSNQPQHF.

This chain uses TRBV6-1 with TRBJ1-2; the match to TRBD1 covers 11 bases. The V gene end was trimmed by 4 bases and the J gene end by 2 bases; junction bases not matched to a gene: 3. The CDR3 sequence is 15 residues long. Germline CDR1 MNHNS, CDR2 SASEGT. CDR3 coding DNA: TGTGCCAGCAGTGGGACAGGGGGCCGGAACTATGGCTACACCTTC. Its protein product is CASSGTGGRNYGYTF.

The rearrangement uses TRBV5-1 and TRBJ2-3; D gene uncertain. The CDR3 is made up of 15 amino acids. CDR1 and CDR2 from the germline V gene are SGHRS and YFSETQ. Trimming removed 3 bases at V and 2 bases at J, with 13 bases between. The chain's CDR3 is CASSSTRLITDTQYF. The CDR3, as DNA: TGCGCCAGCAGCTCGACCAGACTTATCACAGATACGCAGTATTTT.

The J gene is TRBJ2-5, the V gene TRBV9, with 8 bases identical to TRBD2. CDR1 SGDLS and CDR2 YYNGEE come from the germline V gene. Trimming cost V 0 bases and J 5 bases; bases outside gene matches: 9. The CDR3 runs to 16 residues. The CDR3 region has the DNA TGTGCCAGCAGCGTAGTTCCCTGGACTAGCCGGGAGACCCAGTACTTC. Its protein is CASSVVPWTSRETQYF.

The rearrangement links TRBV19 to TRBJ2-7; perhaps D is TRBD1 or TRBD2 (5 bases each). Germline V CDR1 and CDR2: LNHDA, SQIVND (reference sequence). With 3 bases removed from V and 4 bases from J, the gap between germline ends came to 19 bases. The CDR3 runs to 16 residues. CDR3 sequence reads: CASSITGGTMGYEQYF. In nucleotides, the CDR3 is TGTGCCAGTAGTATTACTGGGGGAACGATGGGGTACGAGCAGTACTTC. Drawing the rest from reference TRBV19 and TRBJ2-7, the complete variable domain is DGGITQSPKYLFRKEGQNVTLSCEQNLNHDAMYWYRQDPGQGLRLIYYSQIVNDFQKGDIAEGYSVSREKKESFPLTVTSAQKNPTAFYLCASSITGGTMGYEQYFGPGTRLTVT.

This sequence joins TRBV10-3 and TRBJ2-2; 12 bases agree with TRBD2. The germline CDR1 and CDR2 sequences are ENHRY and SYGVKD. This CDR3 is built from 19 residues. V lost 4 bases, J lost 5 bases, and 14 bases stayed unmatched. The CDR3 spells CAISASSLAGGPSTGELFF. CDR3 nucleotides: TGTGCCATCAGTGCAAGCTCTCTAGCGGGAGGGCCAAGTACCGGGGAGCTGTTTTTT.

This chain links TRBV28 with TRBJ2-6; tentatively, D is TRBD1 or TRBD2 (5 bases each). The CDR3 sequence is 14 residues long. V lost 8 bases to trimming and J lost 0 bases, with 8 bases between them. Looked up from germline, CDR1 is MDHEN and CDR2 is SYDVKM. Here the CDR3 DNA reads TGTGCCAGCGAGGGGACCTCTGGGGCCAACGTCCTGACTTTC. This gives the protein CASEGTSGANVLTF.

CDR3: CASSPGLAGEVDETQYF. The CDR3 nucleotides read TGTGCCAGTAGTCCGGGACTAGCGGGAGAGGTTGATGAGACCCAGTACTTC. This chain joins TRBV19 and TRBJ2-5, with 14 bases aligning to TRBD2. This CDR3 contains 17 residues. J lost 5 bases, V lost 5 bases, and 10 bases had no gene match. Germline assignment: CDR1 LNHDA and CDR2 SQIVND (reference sequence).

J is TRBJ1-1 and V is TRBV5-4; 7 nucleotides align to TRBD1. V was pared by 0 bases and J by 4 bases, with 9 bases of the junction left unmatched. The CDR3 is made up of 16 amino acids. The germline CDR1 and CDR2 sequences are SGHNT and YYREEE (reference sequence). The CDR3 DNA reads as TGTGCCAGCAGCTTGGGGCCCCGACAGGGTGGCACTGAAGCTTTCTTT. Translation gives CASSLGPRQGGTEAFF. Combining the CDR3 with reference TRBV5-4 and TRBJ1-1 gives the whole variable domain ETGVTQSPTHLIKTRGQQVTLRCSSQSGHNTVSWYQQALGQGPQFIFQYYREEENGRGNFPPRFSGLQFPNYSSELNVNALELDDSALYLCASSLGPRQGGTEAFFGQGTRLTVV.

This clone was observed a single time. V and J are TRBV27 and TRBJ2-3; the D gene is possibly TRBD2 (6 bases). Trimming took off 1 base at V and 3 bases at J, with 11 bases between the two ends. Germline lookup yields CDR1 MNHEY and CDR2 SMNVEV (reference sequence). The CDR3 loop spans 15 amino acids. The DNA of the CDR3 is TGTGCCAGCAGTTTATGGAGGAGGGAGACAGATACGCAGTATTTT. Translated: CASSLWRRETDTQYF.